This T cell receptor beta chain is drawn from a study of blood T cell repertoires in COVID-19. Study overall: Sites in the United States, Italy and Spain provided acute and convalescent COVID-19 samples.

Recruited during active infection, patients (from Seattle) were subsequently followed longitudinally. Sequencing was performed with immunoSEQ multiplex PCR; in TCRdb, only in-frame clones are kept and a portion is missing. The top ten clones hold approximately 7% of a sample with 150,000 to 200,000 clones, around 82% of them seen once. The CDR3 is 14 amino acids. Between the trimmed V and J ends, which lost 2 bases and 0 bases, there was a span of 8 bases. CDR1 and CDR2 (germline): KGHSH, LQKENI. V is TRBV18 and J is TRBJ2-7, with a tentative D call TRBD1 (5 bases). The source of this sequence is a man older than 75 with COVID-19, enrolled during active disease. The sequenced sample was peripheral blood. The CDR3 DNA follows: TGTGCCAGCTCACCAGAGACAGACTCCTACGAGCAGTACTTC. Translated: CASSPETDSYEQYF.